The 3 T cell receptor beta chains below all came from one sample that was sequenced in a study of blood T cell repertoires in COVID-19. The assay was immunoSEQ multiplex PCR, and TCRdb's table has in-frame clones only and misses some. The repertoire holds approximately 65,000 clones, with just over 85% as singletons. Sequencing used peripheral blood. Receptors originate from a man aged 40-49 years with acute or convalescent COVID-19.

The rearrangement links TRBV6-5 to TRBJ1-1; weak D call: TRBD1 (6 bases). Germline CDR1 reads MNHEY; CDR2 reads SVGAGI. The CDR3 consists of 14 residues. The V gene lost 5 bases and the J gene lost 0 bases, with 10 bases spanning the gap. CDR3 protein: CASSLGHLNTEAFF. The CDR3, as DNA: TGTGCCAGCAGTCTGGGACATTTGAACACTGAAGCTTTCTTT.

V is TRBV6-6 and J is TRBJ2-3; 8 bases map to TRBD2. In germline, CDR1 is MNHNY, CDR2 SVGAGI (reference sequence). V was pared by 3 bases and J by 6 bases, with 11 bases of the junction left unmatched. The CDR3 loop spans 16 amino acids. In DNA form, the CDR3 reads TGTGCCAGCAGTTATTCGGCGGGGGGCCTCGGGGATACGCAGTATTTT. Its translation: CASSYSAGGLGDTQYF.

The rearrangement links TRBV5-1 to TRBJ2-2; maybe TRBD1 (6 bases). Germline CDR1 SGHRS, CDR2 YFSETQ. The V and J ends lost 4 bases and 4 bases respectively, with 14 bases between them. This CDR3 is built from 15 residues. CDR3 amino acids: CASSPLTGPTGELFF. The DNA for the CDR3 is TGCGCCAGCAGCCCCCTGACAGGACCCACCGGGGAGCTGTTTTTT.